This passage covers 3 T cell receptor beta chains from one sample sequenced in a study of a mutant IDH1 vaccine in newly diagnosed glioma. Time point noted: week 23, last vaccination. All doses held 300 ug of mutant IDH1 20-mer peptide, with topical imiquimod. TCRdb's table, derived via immunoSEQ multiplex PCR, lists solely in-frame clones and lacks some. The sample lists around 30,000 clones, around 89% occurring once. Their antigen targets remain unknown. Source: PBMCs, taken from a glioma patient whose treatment included an IDH1 peptide vaccine. These receptors came from a man in his forties or fifties with glioma.

This chain uses TRBV7-2 with TRBJ1-4; TRBD1 might be the D (5 bases). Looked up from germline, CDR1 is SGHTA and CDR2 is FQGNSA. The CDR3 loop spans 15 amino acids. Trimming left V 1 base short and J 4 bases short, with 10 bases between. CDR3 protein: CASSLESGNNEKLFF. CDR3 coding DNA: TGTGCCAGCAGCTTAGAATCAGGGAATAATGAAAAACTGTTTTTT.

This chain uses TRBV6-4 with TRBJ2-3; D might be TRBD2 (6 bases). The CDR3 contains 14 residues. V was clipped by 2 bases and J by 3 bases, with 9 bases between them. Looked up from germline, CDR1 is MRHNA and CDR2 is SNTAGT. CDR3 nucleotides: TGTGCCAGCAGTGACAGCGGGCGTACAGATACGCAGTATTTT. Its protein is CASSDSGRTDTQYF.

The gene calls are TRBV6-4 and TRBJ1-1; D call uncertain. V was shortened by 1 base and J by 5 bases, with 8 bases between the two germline ends. The CDR3 length is 13 residues. The V gene's germline CDR1 is MRHNA and CDR2 SNTAGT. The CDR3 coding sequence is TGTGCCAGCAGTGACTGGCGAGGGACTGAAGCTTTCTTT. This encodes CASSDWRGTEAFF.